A selection of T cell receptor beta chains follows, all from one sample in a study of beta chain features in type 1 diabetes. Here immunoSEQ multiplex PCR was the method, and the copy in TCRdb shows in-frame clones only, minus some. The table lists about 150,000 clones, roughly 7.1% of them singletons. Material for sequencing was central memory CD4+ T cells from blood. Receptors were obtained from a woman aged 40 to 49 with type 1 diabetes. Each CDR3 is given with its conserved first and last residue. The order of the fields is clone size, J gene, D gene, V gene, CDR3 protein, CDR3 DNA. A D gene is named only where the DNA matches it firmly. Clone size is shown for a subset of rows, as once, few, many or a class of expanded clone.

>NA|TRBJ2-4|TRBD1|TRBV5-1
CASSRTTGQLAKNIQYF
TGCGCCAGCAGCCGAACGACGGGACAGCTAGCCAAAAACATTCAGTACTTC
>NA|TRBJ2-5|TRBD1|TRBV5-5
CASTARAGGAETQYF
TGTGCCAGCACCGCCCGGGCAGGGGGCGCGGAGACCCAGTACTTC
>few|TRBJ1-1|NA|TRBV28
CASSLRTGEVMNTEAFF
TGTGCCAGCTCTCTTCGTACGGGAGAGGTAATGAACACTGAAGCTTTCTTT
>few|TRBJ2-5|TRBD2|TRBV7-9
CASSQIGGGETQYF
TGTGCCAGCAGCCAAATAGGCGGGGGAGAGACCCAGTACTTC
>few|TRBJ2-3|TRBD1|TRBV6-5
CASRRQGPMDTQYF
TGTGCCAGCAGACGACAGGGGCCGATGGATACGCAGTATTTT
>NA|TRBJ2-7|NA|TRBV5-1
CASSSMGAGAYEQYF
TGCGCCAGCAGCTCAATGGGTGCAGGGGCCTACGAGCAGTACTTC
>NA|TRBJ1-2|NA|TRBV19
CASSRPMTGTIRRGYTF
TGTGCCAGTAGCCGACCGATGACCGGGACAATCAGGAGGGGCTACACCTTC
>few|TRBJ2-5|TRBD2|TRBV5-1
CASSPGLAGGRETQYF
TGCGCCAGCAGCCCAGGACTAGCGGGAGGGCGAGAGACCCAGTACTTC
>NA|TRBJ2-2|NA|TRBV29-1
CSVGGGTGELFF
TGCAGCGTTGGAGGGGGTACCGGGGAGCTGTTTTTT
>few|TRBJ2-1|NA|TRBV30
CAWSDRDEQFF
TGTGCCTGGAGTGATCGTGATGAGCAGTTCTTC
>few|TRBJ2-3|TRBD1|TRBV4-3
CASSQVGTVTDTQYF
TGCGCCAGCAGCCAAGTGGGGACAGTCACAGATACGCAGTATTTT
>few|TRBJ2-1|TRBD2|TRBV7-3
CASSTGTSGSWSYNEQFF
TGTGCCAGCAGTACGGGGACTAGCGGGAGTTGGTCCTACAATGAGCAGTTCTTC
>NA|TRBJ2-5|NA|TRBV7-2
CASSSQGQPGETQYF
TGTGCCAGCAGCAGCCAAGGACAGCCGGGCGAGACCCAGTACTTC
>few|TRBJ1-6|NA|TRBV4-2
CASSHAGVGSPLHF
TGTGCCAGCAGCCATGCAGGGGTCGGTTCACCCCTCCACTTT
>NA|TRBJ1-1|NA|TRBV5-4
CASSRETEAFF
TGTGCCAGCAGTAGGGAGACTGAAGCTTTCTTT
>many|TRBJ1-5|NA|TRBV6-6
CASRVEGRYNQPQHF
TGTGCCAGCAGAGTAGAGGGGAGGTACAATCAGCCCCAGCATTTT
>few|TRBJ2-4|NA|TRBV14
CASSLYRDNVQYF
TGTGCCAGCAGCCTATACCGGGACAACGTTCAGTACTTC
>few|TRBJ2-6|TRBD1|TRBV11-3
CASSTGAGANVLTF
TGTGCCAGCAGCACAGGGGCTGGGGCCAACGTCCTGACTTTC
>few|TRBJ1-5|NA|TRBV19
CASDDRNDQPQHF
TGTGCCAGTGACGACAGAAACGATCAGCCCCAGCATTTT
>few|TRBJ2-5|TRBD2|TRBV7-2
CASRDGRAAETQYF
TGTGCCAGCAGGGACGGGAGGGCCGCGGAGACCCAGTACTTC
>few|TRBJ2-7|NA|TRBV5-4
CASSLEAGAGYEQYF
TGTGCCAGCAGCTTGGAGGCGGGGGCCGGCTACGAGCAGTACTTC
>few|TRBJ1-2|NA|TRBV27
CASSRYFVKGQVLDLNYGYTF
TGTGCCAGCAGTCGATATTTTGTGAAGGGGCAAGTTCTAGACCTTAACTATGGCTACACCTTC
>NA|TRBJ2-7|TRBD1|TRBV6-6
CASSSDPLRQGGEQYF
TGTGCCAGCAGCTCCGATCCGCTCAGACAGGGGGGCGAGCAGTACTTC
>many|TRBJ1-5|NA|TRBV4-3
CASSPRHPSNQPQHF
TGCGCCAGCAGCCCGCGACACCCTAGCAATCAGCCCCAGCATTTT
>NA|TRBJ1-1|TRBD1|TRBV2
CASSRGDVEAFF
TGTGCCAGCAGCAGGGGGGACGTTGAAGCTTTCTTT